This TCR beta chain was documented in a study of CD8 T cells in ankylosing spondylitis. TCRdb processed the 5' RACE reads anew with MiXCR; each CDR3 protein has one entry. Among tens of thousands of distinct CDR3 sequences listed, around 6.4% were seen once. This clonotype was seen repeatedly, ten times or more. The V end was cut by 6 bases, the J end by 4 bases, with 9 bases between. The germline gives CDR1 DFQATT, CDR2 SNEGSKA (reference sequence). The CDR3 length is 11 residues. Sequencing was done on a sample of synovial fluid, either unsorted or a sorted T cell fraction (not recorded which). The rearrangement uses TRBV20-1 and TRBJ1-2; D remains ambiguous. The receptor was isolated from a male donor with ankylosing spondylitis. The CDR3 sequence is CSAGSSYGYTF. The CDR3 nucleotides read TGCAGTGCGGGCAGCAGCTATGGCTACACCTTC.